This T cell receptor beta chain is from a study of beta chain features in type 1 diabetes (dated by TCRdb to the late 2010s). Study-wide context: No differences in mean age, gender distribution, total cell number or subset yield were found between patients and healthy donors. A total of approximately 99,000,000 sorted cells were examined across all samples, and RNA yield correlated strongly with the number of cells per subset. In the study, TCRB repertoires of sorted circulating CD4+ T cell subsets from recently diagnosed type 1 diabetes patients were compared with those of matched healthy donors. Whereas all 30 or so donors provided naive and central memory subsets, regulatory and stem cell-like memory subsets were isolated from just 8 patients and about eight healthy donors. The paper's findings and limits, for the study overall: A moderate but significant shortening of TCRB CDR3 length was observed in type 1 diabetes patients in all four CD4+ subsets. Only small numbers of individuals were included in the HLA sub-analyses, which left unresolved whether HLA type had any influence on TCRB rearrangement. PCR may preferentially amplify shorter templates, but because patient and control samples were amplified and corrected together, any resulting skew would affect both groups equally. Fewer insertions and more nucleotide deletions at VDJ recombination sites were observed in patients with type 1 diabetes, implying thymic rearrangement abnormalities. Because cDNA rather than genomic DNA was sequenced, highly expressing activated cells could have been over-represented, although no difference in activation and CD3 levels was found between groups. Naive, central memory and regulatory TCRB repertoires appeared more similar among patients than among healthy donors.

The germline V gene yields SGHRS for CDR1 and YFSETQ for CDR2. From cysteine to phenylalanine, the CDR3 is 15 amino acids long. Only the CDR3 DNA is retained, 45 bases long and in frame from the first base. The junction carries 6 bases between V and J, which are trimmed by 0 bases and 0 bases respectively. All of the isolated RNA was reverse transcribed with the High Capacity cDNA Reverse Transcription Kit, so expressed TCRB transcripts were sequenced. Naive, central memory and regulatory T cell samples underwent deep immunoSEQ sequencing, averaging about 3.5 million total reads per sample. Sorted cells were lysed in RLT buffer and RNA was extracted with DNase-treated RNeasy Micro or Mini kits, depending on cell number. Each cell subset was processed separately to prevent cross-contamination, with patient and healthy donor samples processed together. TCRB sequences were amplified from cDNA with the immunoSEQ multiplex PCR, producing 87-bp fragments spanning the CDR3 region. The amplicons were sequenced using the Illumina HiSeq platform. As for the original processing: Synthetic template baselines were used to correct PCR bias computationally, reads within Hamming distance 2 were collapsed together, and singletons that could not be merged were discarded. Reads were aligned to IMGT to assign V, D and J genes, CDR3 length, and insertions or deletions at six rearrangement sites. Within each subset, clonotype counts were normalized to sorted cell number, and only after that were true diversity and Gini coefficients computed with the tcR R package. The overlap coefficient, calculated on TCRB nucleotide sequences, was used to measure repertoire sharing. What TCRdb holds here is the immuneACCESS table cut down to in-frame rearrangements. Part of the clones is not present; checked against another copy, under half of the missing clones reflect an unresolved V gene, and the others are unexplained. V and J calls plus clone size are reproduced from that table; the DNA served to infer D and trimming. The sample includes 110,000 to 150,000 clones, with less than 10% observed a single time. The top ten clonotypes cover 0.65% of the sample.

There are a few counts of this clone. No cognate antigen has been identified for it. No per-base quality is available; no much larger clone lies one base away. From each donor, a single peripheral blood sample of around 120 mL on average was drawn into heparinised tubes. Naive, central memory, regulatory and stem cell-like memory CD4+ T cells were sorted on a BD FACSAria II using a panel including CD45RO, CCR7, CD25, CD127, CD95 and CD27. A purity above 98% was achieved for all sorted populations. PBMCs were isolated immediately by Lymphoprep density gradient centrifugation and stained directly without culture. Samples were stained and sorted in pairs, with one healthy donor and one patient per experiment, so that batch effects were minimized.

The clonotype originates from a woman in her 40s in good health. Sequencing used central memory CD4+ T cells from blood. The receptor chain draws on TRBV5-1 and TRBJ2-2; no D gene can be assigned with confidence. The DNA is TGCGCCAGCAGCTTGGGAGTCGCGAACACCGGGGAGCTGTTTTTT. Its coded protein is CASSLGVANTGELFF.